These 5 T cell receptor beta chains share one sample of origin, sequenced in a study of T-cell reconstitution after alpha-beta-depleted transplantation in children. A library of TCRbeta sequences, prepared with unique molecular identifiers, was generated. One entry per CDR3 protein results from TCRdb running MiXCR on the PCR reads. Of 400,000 to 550,000 distinct CDR3 sequences in the sample, roughly 10% were seen once. This material consisted of PBMCs, taken before TCRalphabeta/CD19-depleted stem cell transplant. The receptors stem from a child aged 2 to 10 with inherited bone marrow failure, due to receive a stem cell transplant.

This clonotype has a count of ten or more. The chain couples TRBV27 to TRBJ2-1; the D gene could be TRBD1 or TRBD2 (7 bases each). The CDR3 is made up of 17 amino acids. Trimming left V 5 bases short and J 7 bases short, with 24 bases between. Germline V lookup: CDR1 MNHEY, CDR2 SMNVEV (reference sequence). The CDR3 loop reads CASSTRTGLGGSNEQFF. The CDR3 nucleotides read TGTGCCAGCAGTACCCGGACAGGTCTGGGAGGGAGTAATGAGCAGTTCTTC.

The table lists this clonotype with many counts. The rearrangement joins TRBV20-1 to TRBJ2-4; 15 bases are shared with TRBD2. CDR3 length: 16 residues. CDR1 and CDR2 from the germline V gene are DFQATT and SNEGSKA (reference sequence). Germline trimming cut 3 bases from V and 3 bases from J; bases unmatched to any gene: 3. This CDR3 is CSASGLAGGDKNIQYF. The CDR3 nucleotides are TGCAGTGCTAGTGGACTAGCGGGAGGGGACAAAAACATTCAGTACTTC.

This clonotype was counted at least ten times. The chain combines TRBV4-2 with TRBJ2-2; 10 bases map to TRBD2. The CDR3 consists of 16 residues. Unmatched junction bases numbered 3, after V lost 0 bases and J lost 5 bases. Looked up from germline, CDR1 is LGHNA and CDR2 is YNFKEQ. The CDR3 reads CASSQDPAGGTGELFF. CDR3 DNA: TGTGCCAGCAGCCAAGACCCAGCGGGAGGGACCGGGGAGCTGTTTTTT.

The CDR3 bases are TGTGCCAGCGGGCAGGGATTAGGCTATGGCTACACCTTC. Amino acids: CASGQGLGYGYTF. The chain joins TRBV7-8 to TRBJ1-2, with a weak D call TRBD1 (5 bases). This CDR3 has 13 residues. Trimming removed 8 bases from V and 4 bases from J, with 14 bases in between. The germline V gene encodes CDR1 SGHVS and CDR2 FQNEAQ.

This clonotype is deemed medium-sized. The chain is built from TRBV7-9 and TRBJ1-1; D uncertain. This CDR3 is built from 15 residues. CDR1 SEHNR and CDR2 FQNEAQ come from the germline V gene (reference sequence). Between the trimmed V and J ends, which lost 1 base and 5 bases, there was a span of 14 bases. The CDR3 loop is CASSLVAPGTTEAFF. CDR3 nucleotide sequence: TGTGCCAGCAGCTTAGTAGCTCCGGGAACGACTGAAGCTTTCTTT.